This entry lists 10 T cell receptor beta chains sequenced from one sample in a study of shared clonotypes between healthy human individuals (dated by TCRdb to about 2020). Libraries came from the immunoSEQ multiplex PCR assay. The table was pulled from immuneACCESS by TCRdb, which kept in-frame rearrangements only. Such tables lose some clones; where checked, under half of the loss comes from unresolved V genes, and the rest has no known cause. The sample table shows 640,000 or so clones, and approximately 79% are seen once. 1.5% to 2% of the sample belongs to the ten largest clones. Sequenced sample: memory CD4+ T cells sorted from blood. Sample cell subset or site, as interpreted from the label and publication: CD45RA-negative fraction. These receptors were obtained from a woman in her thirties in good health.

On this clone: It is likely a read error: a sequence one base away is far more abundant. Other DNA sequences within the sample encode an identical CDR3. This chain connects TRBV5-1 to TRBJ2-1; 8 nucleotides match TRBD2. Germline CDR1 SGHRS, CDR2 YFSETQ. Trimming cost V 0 bases and J 2 bases; bases outside gene matches: 1. The CDR3 covers 15 residues. The chain's CDR3 is CASSLGSGAYNEQFF. CDR3 in DNA: TGCGCCAGCAGCTTGGGTAGCGGGGCCTACAATGAGCAGTTCTTC.

The rearrangement uses TRBV28 and TRBJ1-4; D unresolved. Trimming took 4 bases from V and 10 from J, leaving 22 bases between them. The CDR3 runs to 16 residues. Germline loops: CDR1 MDHEN, CDR2 SYDVKM. The CDR3 bases are TGTGCCAGCAGTTCCATTCTTCAAGACGCGATCGGAAAACTGTTTTTT. Amino acids: CASSSILQDAIGKLFF. The full variable domain, its missing parts supplied by reference TRBV28 and TRBJ1-4, is DVKVTQSSRYLVKRTGEKVFLECVQDMDHENMFWYRQDPGLGLRLIYFSYDVKMKEKGDIPEGYSVSREKKERFSLILESASTNQTSMYLCASSSILQDAIGKLFFGSGTQLSVL.

This clone was observed a single time. The chain couples TRBV13 to TRBJ2-7; D ambiguous. Trimming stripped 5 bases from V and 6 bases from J, with 14 bases between. This CDR3 comprises 13 residues. Looked up from germline, CDR1 is PRHDT and CDR2 is FYEKMQ (reference sequence). In nucleotides, the CDR3 is TGTGCCAGCAGCGCCGATCCCAGCCCCGAGCAGTACTTC. This gives the protein CASSADPSPEQYF.

V and J are TRBV4-2 and TRBJ2-3; TRBD1 might be the D (5 bases). Per the germline V gene, CDR1 is LGHNA and CDR2 is YNFKEQ. The CDR3 length is 15 residues. The V end lost 5 bases, the J end lost 2 bases, and 14 bases lay between the germline ends. CDR3 region: CASSFYDRNTDTQYF. The CDR3 DNA is TGTGCCAGCAGCTTTTACGACAGAAACACAGATACGCAGTATTTT.

The chain combines TRBV11-2 with TRBJ1-4; D remains ambiguous. Trimming left V 7 bases short and J 3 bases short, with 15 bases between. CDR1 and CDR2 from the germline V gene are SGHAT and FQNNGV. This CDR3 spans 15 amino acids. The CDR3 loop reads CASTARGQPNEKLFF. CDR3 DNA: TGTGCCAGCACTGCTCGGGGTCAGCCTAATGAAAAACTGTTTTTT.

J is TRBJ2-5 and V is TRBV6-5; D call uncertain. CDR3 size: 13 residues. Trimming took off 8 bases at V and 4 bases at J, with 14 bases between the two ends. CDR1 is MNHEY and CDR2 is SVGAGI in the germline V gene. The CDR3, as DNA: TGTGCCAGCGGCCCCGCGCAGGTAGAGACCCAGTACTTC. It encodes CASGPAQVETQYF.

Details on this clone: This likely traces to a read error, being one base from a far larger clone. The same CDR3 arises from other DNA sequences in this sample as well. The chain recombines TRBV27 with TRBJ2-3, with D perhaps TRBD2 (7 bases). Germline CDR1 reads MNHEY; CDR2 reads SMNVEV (reference sequence). This CDR3 region has 15 residues. CDR3 DNA: TGTGCCAGCAGTTTTATGGTGGGGGGGGCAGATACGCAATATTTT. This translates into CASSFMVGGADTQYF.

This clone has only a few counts. A read error may account for a junction end that differs from germline. Here the CDR3 DNA reads TGTGCCAGCAGCGGAAGCGGGATTTCGCACTTC. This encodes CASSGSGISHF. This rearrangement joins TRBV2 to TRBJ2-4, with TRBD2 identical over 7 bases. The CDR3 extends over 11 amino acids. CDR1 is SNHLY and CDR2 is FYNNEI in the germline V gene.

The V call is TRBV5-1, the J call TRBJ2-3; weak D call: TRBD1 (6 bases). The V end lost 2 bases, the J end lost 5 bases, and 12 bases lay between the germline ends. CDR1 SGHRS and CDR2 YFSETQ come from the germline V gene. The CDR3 runs to 14 residues. The CDR3 sequence: CASSLEGGGDTQYF. In DNA, the CDR3 is TGCGCCAGCAGCTTAGAAGGGGGTGGAGATACGCAGTATTTT.

The V and J genes are TRBV19 and TRBJ2-2; 7 nucleotides agree with TRBD1. With V trimmed by 2 bases and J by 5 bases, 5 bases remained unmatched. CDR3 size: 15 residues. Germline V gives CDR1 LNHDA, CDR2 SQIVND (reference sequence). For the CDR3, the DNA is TGTGCCAGTAGTATACCTCGACAGGGTACCGGGGAGCTGTTTTTT. Encoded protein: CASSIPRQGTGELFF.